This TCR beta chain was captured in a study of cytomegalovirus exposure and HLA in healthy donors (dated by TCRdb to between 2016 and 2019). Describing the broader study: An earlier analysis of several hundred of the donors reported 250 to 300 Gb of sequence data and some 110 million unique TCR beta sequences obtained from 150 million to 200 million T cells. An earlier analysis of around 580 of the donors used high-throughput TCR beta sequencing to judge whether each TCR beta V gene segment behaved as functional or pseudogenic. Of the 398 genotyped donors, 80% to 90% were placed in the genetic ancestry cluster associated with self-reported Caucasian donors. Roughly 300 gigabases of sequencing data and tens of millions of unique TCR sequences made up an early release that covered fewer than 650 HLA-typed donors. Rather than using new phenotypic data, the later analysis identified candidate immune exposures from TCR beta sequences and from how often those sequences occurred across donors. The study profiled the T cell repertoires of approximately 700 subjects by immunosequencing and related them to cytomegalovirus serostatus. The study combined high-throughput TCR immunosequencing, statistical association of individual TCRs with disease status, and machine learning to predict cytomegalovirus infection status. In a later genetic analysis, genome-wide SNP genotypes for about three fifths of the roughly 670 donors were used, and that subset was treated as a discovery cohort. The study aimed to test whether signatures of past pathogen exposure could be identified by cataloging public T cell receptors. All discovery cohort repertoires had been generated using a single sequencing platform. A later analysis re-examined previously published TCR beta repertoires from more than 650 donors and added high-resolution HLA genotyping to investigate patterns of TCR occurrence. Among roughly 400 genotyped donors of the cohort, an average of around 250,000 unique TCR beta nucleotide sequences was sequenced per donor, of which 15% to 20% were non-productive. Along with the approximately 600-subject first cohort, a separate validation cohort of around 110 different subjects was used. Several DR-DQ haplotypes were handled as single units for association and clustering because linkage in the cohort was strong. Donor age, sex, ethnicity and CMV serostatus were compiled alongside the repertoire data. The number of donors typed differed by locus, with 629-630 for A, B, C, DRB1 and DQB1, 522 for DQA1, 606 for DPA1, and 450 to 480 for DPB1. Class I and class II HLA loci were covered by the typing at four-digit resolution. Paper-wide results and their limitations: Because counts were too low, about 15 rarely observed V segments, including chromosome 9 orphons, were left out of the earlier analysis of 587 of the donors. In a later analysis, most CMV-associated TCR beta chains were found to appear HLA-restricted, with HLA associations seemingly driven largely by CMV exposure. In a later analysis, 16,951 TCR beta sequences were associated with specific HLA alleles at a false discovery rate of 0.05. In a later analysis, the rate of TCR association differed among HLA loci, with DRB1 alleles having the most associated TCRs and HLA-C alleles having the fewest. A cluster of highly shared sequence variants was judged likely to represent a technical artifact of the sequencing pipeline. Correlated functional status among segregating V segments might be attributable to linkage disequilibrium, but an unknown experimental factor could not be ruled out. Three of the identified cytomegalovirus-associated TCR beta chains were confirmed in vitro to be specific for cytomegalovirus antigens. This cohort had only TCR beta chains sequenced, and the lack of alpha or paired-chain data limited which features could be detected. Because some donors lacked HLA typing at each locus, the association tests relied only on the typed subset. A further reported finding was that TCR beta sequences accurately predicted the HLA-A and HLA-B alleles for most subjects in the first cohort. Immune exposure information for the cohort was limited to CMV serostatus. Some IMGT-functional V segments, including TRBV6-2 and TRBV6-3, could not be told apart with the 87-base-pair reads, so those segments were excluded. Most TCR sequences were seen in very few donors, while some public TCRs were found in many individuals. Strong co-occurrence of HLA alleles, especially DR and DQ, made assigning TCR associations to individual alleles difficult. The study listed 150 to 200 TCR beta chains as associated with cytomegalovirus. A later analysis found that HLA-associated TCR beta chains were more clonally expanded and had lower generation probabilities than equally common non-associated chains. The presence/absence analyses assumed that sequencing depth was roughly uniform across donors, and that assumption may not be true. According to a later analysis, parvovirus B19, influenza, CMV and Epstein-Barr virus appeared linked to several top co-occurrence clusters. In a later genetic analysis, fewer N-insertions in productive TCRs were reported among donors in an Asian-associated ancestry cluster than the roughly 640-donor mean. In a later genetic analysis, a missense DCLRE1C variant was associated with V-gene and J-gene trimming of TCR beta chains, and the association was replicated in an independent cohort. An earlier analysis of approximately 590 of the donors showed that most TCR beta V segments appeared in productive rearrangements either about 87% or about 30% of the time, which broadly matched IMGT annotations. According to the authors, the approach could potentially be generalized to other disease states and immunological phenotypes. In both the original and validation cohorts, the classifier was reported to diagnose cytomegalovirus status with high specificity and sensitivity.

The cohort comprised around 700 healthy bone marrow donors. Cohort members were all nominally healthy when sampled, although unrecorded immune exposures were likely present. The donor tested CMV seronegative and was one of the 352 seronegative cohort members. A peripheral blood sample was provided by each donor, and peripheral blood mononuclear cells were used for TCR beta sequencing. The Qiagen DNeasy Blood Extraction Kit was used to extract genomic DNA from the blood cell samples. Library prep was done by the immunoSEQ multiplex PCR assay. For the multiplex PCR, a mixture combining 60 forward primers for TCR Vbeta segments and 13 reverse primers for TCR Jbeta segments was used. The CDR3 region of rearranged TCR beta genes was amplified from genomic DNA with a multiplex PCR assay. Amplified TCR beta libraries were sequenced as 87-base-pair reads on the Illumina HiSeq System. The paper's data handling went like this. In a later analysis, tens of millions of unique TCR beta chains were counted across the 690 or so repertoires, and approximately 9.9 million of these chains were shared by at least two donors. Raw reads were error-corrected and collapsed into unique sequences by a nearest-neighbor algorithm in which closely related sequences were merged to remove PCR and sequencing errors. CDR3 sequences were aligned to IMGT reference sequences to assign V, D and J gene segments. For a sequence to be retained, a match of at least six nucleotides was required to both a V gene segment and a J gene segment. A rearrangement was called productive if the CDR3 had no stop codons and remained in frame with V and J, and every other rearrangement was called non-productive. CDR3 was defined according to IMGT convention as the region running from the second conserved V-encoded cysteine to the conserved J-encoded phenylalanine. The earlier analysis of about 570 of the donors excluded any sequence lacking an unambiguous match to a single V gene segment. In an earlier analysis of 450 to 750 of the donors, a V segment was called functional when productive rearrangements were above 56.7%, and segregating when the standard deviation between donors exceeded 5%. A statistical classification framework was built for diagnosing cytomegalovirus status from the catalog of TCR beta chain sequences. A later analysis assigned V and J genes by comparing TCR nucleotide sequences with IMGT/GENE-DB human TR gene sequences. The TCRdist pipeline was used in a later analysis to assign CDR3 sequences and most-parsimonious VDJ recombination scenarios. In a later analysis, each TCR beta chain was defined by its CDR3 amino acid sequence together with its V-gene family, and reads lacking a unique V-gene family were excluded. To address suspected cross-contamination and a sequencing artifact, a later analysis removed 592 highly shared, low-generation-probability nucleotide sequences. In a later analysis, a clonal expansion index for each public chain was calculated from normalized within-repertoire ranks of inferred template counts. A later analysis computed generation probabilities with a VDJ recombination model fitted to out-of-frame rearrangements, and checked the results against IGoR. Hypergeometric tests were used in a later analysis to score TCR-TCR, TCR-HLA and TCR-CMV co-occurrence, with a repertoire-size bias correction applied to the TCR pairs. A later analysis estimated false discovery rates by permuting HLA or CMV assignments 20 times. In a later analysis, co-occurring TCRs were grouped using DBSCAN, with TCRdist sequence similarity added in when clustering inside HLA-allele-positive subsets. Repertoires with fewer than 30,000 or more than 120,000 public chains, plus five repertoires with anomalous nucleotide sharing, were excluded from co-occurrence clustering. TCRdb retrieved this table from immuneACCESS and kept in-frame rearrangements only. Not all clones are present; in checked studies, unresolved V genes account for under half, and no reason is known for the remainder. The V and J calls and clone size are taken from that table; D and trimming were inferred from the DNA. The sample records approximately 160,000 clones, roughly 80% of which are singletons. The ten largest clones add up to approximately 0.8% of the sample.

Note on this clone: Its antigen has not been determined. No base qualities exist here, and no much larger clone lies one base off it.

CDR1 and CDR2 are read off the germline V gene as SQVTM and ANQGSEA. Trimming at the junction amounts to 1 base on V and 4 bases on J, and the germline ends lie 8 bases apart. The CDR3, cysteine through phenylalanine, is 14 amino acids long. Kept here is only the CDR3 DNA, which spans 42 bases and is read in frame from base 1. The rearranged chain carries TRBV29-1 and TRBJ2-6; no D gene call is confident. This clonotype was obtained from a woman younger than 35 in good health and CMV-seronegative. Material: PBMCs. CDR3 reads: CSVEAAGGANVLTF. The DNA is TGCAGCGTTGAAGCCGCCGGGGGGGCCAACGTCCTGACTTTC. With the rest looked up from the reference TRBV29-1 and TRBJ2-6 genes rather than sequenced, the full variable domain is SAVISQKPSRDICQRGTSLTIQCQVDSQVTMMFWYRQQPGQSLTLIATANQGSEATYESGFVIDKFPISRPNLTFSTLTVSNMSPEDSSIYLCSVEAAGGANVLTFGAGSRLTVL.